This paragraph covers one T cell receptor beta chain sequence. The germline V gene has CDR1 LGHDT and CDR2 YNNKEL (reference sequence). Trimming removed 0 bases from V and 4 bases from J, with 13 bases in between. This CDR3 contains 15 residues. This sample was included in a study of T cell responses to AZD1222 COVID-19 vaccine. Libraries were prepared by immunoSEQ multiplex PCR; TCRdb keeps only in-frame clonotypes and omits some of them. The sample holds over 150,000 clones, 88% seen once. The receptor was isolated from an adult who received the AZD1222 COVID-19 vaccine. The chain recombines TRBV3-1 (or the pseudogene TRBV3-2) with TRBJ2-7, with no clear D. The input for sequencing was peripheral blood, taken 28 days after the second AZD1222 dose. CDR3 region: CASSQDLRNFYEQYF. In DNA form, the CDR3 reads TGTGCCAGCAGCCAAGATTTACGGAACTTTTACGAGCAGTACTTC.